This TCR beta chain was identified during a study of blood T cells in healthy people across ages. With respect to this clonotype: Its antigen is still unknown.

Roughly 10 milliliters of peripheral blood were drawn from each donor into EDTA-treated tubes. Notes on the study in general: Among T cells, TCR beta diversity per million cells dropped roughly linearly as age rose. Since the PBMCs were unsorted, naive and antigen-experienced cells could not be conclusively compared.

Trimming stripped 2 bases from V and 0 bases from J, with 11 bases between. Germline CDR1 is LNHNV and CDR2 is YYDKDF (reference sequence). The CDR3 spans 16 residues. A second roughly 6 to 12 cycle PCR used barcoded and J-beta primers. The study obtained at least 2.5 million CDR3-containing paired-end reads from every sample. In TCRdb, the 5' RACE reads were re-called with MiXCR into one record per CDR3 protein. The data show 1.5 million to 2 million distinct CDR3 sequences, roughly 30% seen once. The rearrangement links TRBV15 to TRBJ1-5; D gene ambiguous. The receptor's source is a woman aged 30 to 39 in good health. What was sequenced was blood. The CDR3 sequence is CATSRTTAFSNQPQHF. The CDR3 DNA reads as TGTGCCACCAGCAGAACTACAGCCTTTAGCAATCAGCCCCAGCATTTT.